This TCR beta chain was sequenced in a study of technical replicates of blood from several donors (TCRdb year 2017). The method was the immunoSEQ multiplex PCR assay. TCRdb holds this immuneACCESS table with in-frame rearrangements only. Some clones are missing; in checked studies, unresolved V genes explain under half, and the rest has no known cause. The sample has approximately 77,000 clones on record, around 94% of them singletons. Of the sample, 0.3% to 0.45% falls within the top ten clones. The CDR3 starts with the cysteine, ends with the phenylalanine, and has 13 residues. The only DNA kept is the CDR3, 39 bases in frame from the first base. Relative to germline, V is 3 bases shorter and J is 3 bases shorter, with 9 bases between their ends. Looking up the germline V gene yields CDR1 WSHSY and CDR2 SAAADI. In regard to this clone: Its antigen remains undetermined. Per-base quality was not reported, and no clone a single base away is much larger than it.

The V and J segments used are TRBV10-2 and TRBJ2-7, and perhaps TRBD2 as D gene, on 7 matching bases. The source is a human donor in good health. Sequenced sample: T cells isolated from PBMCs. DNA sequence: TGCGCCAGCAGTGAAGGGGGGGTCTACGAGCAGTACTTC. Its protein reads: CASSEGGVYEQYF.